This T cell receptor (beta chain) was identified in a study of shared clonotypes between healthy human individuals. The overall study: Per donor, CD8 memory used one plate, CD8 naive used two, CD4 memory used three and CD4 naive used three.

Points from the study as a whole: Generation of non-shared clonotypes was less probable than generation of clonotypes shared by all four donors.

About this clone itself: Antigen specificity is unknown.

The test was conducted at deep level. TCRdb keeps only in-frame clones here, not all; method: immunoSEQ multiplex PCR. Here the sample spans a few million clones, around 95% being singletons. The CDR3 runs to 16 residues. CDR1 and CDR2 (germline): SGHNT, YYREEE (reference sequence). V was shortened by 3 bases and J by 2 bases, with 15 bases between the two germline ends. CD4+ cell separation produced CD45RA+ naive and CD45RA-negative memory subsets. Sample: naive CD4+ T cells sorted from blood. Subset in this sample: CD45RA+ positively selected. This clonotype originated in a man aged 18 to 29 in good health. The rearrangement links TRBV5-4 to TRBJ2-1; tentative D call: TRBD1 (5 bases). Here the CDR3 DNA reads TGTGCCAGCAGCTCCCCTACACAGGCAGCCTACAATGAGCAGTTCTTC. This sequence encodes CASSSPTQAAYNEQFF.